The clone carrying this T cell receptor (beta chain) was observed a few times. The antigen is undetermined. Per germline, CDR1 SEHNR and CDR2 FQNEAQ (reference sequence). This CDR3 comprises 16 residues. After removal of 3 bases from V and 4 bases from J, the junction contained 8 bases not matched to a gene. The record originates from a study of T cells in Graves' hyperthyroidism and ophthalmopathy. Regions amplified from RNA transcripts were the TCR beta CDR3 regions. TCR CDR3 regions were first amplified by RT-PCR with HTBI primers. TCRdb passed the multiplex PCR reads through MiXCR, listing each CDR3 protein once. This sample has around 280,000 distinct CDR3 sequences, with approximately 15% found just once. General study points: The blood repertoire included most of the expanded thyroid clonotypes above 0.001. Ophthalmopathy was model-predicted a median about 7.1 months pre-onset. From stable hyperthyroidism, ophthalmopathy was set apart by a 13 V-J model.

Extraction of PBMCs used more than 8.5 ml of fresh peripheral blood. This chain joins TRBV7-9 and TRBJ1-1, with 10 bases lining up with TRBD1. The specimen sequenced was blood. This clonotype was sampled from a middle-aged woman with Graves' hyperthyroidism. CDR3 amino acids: CASSLSGTGESTEAFF. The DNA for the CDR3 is TGTGCCAGCAGCTTGAGTGGGACAGGGGAAAGCACTGAAGCTTTCTTT. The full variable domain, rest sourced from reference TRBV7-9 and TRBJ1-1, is DTGVSQNPRHKITKRGQNVTFRCDPISEHNRLYWYRQTLGQGPEFLTYFQNEAQLEKSRLLSDRFSAERPKGSFSTLEIQRTEQGDSAMYLCASSLSGTGESTEAFFGQGTRLTVV.